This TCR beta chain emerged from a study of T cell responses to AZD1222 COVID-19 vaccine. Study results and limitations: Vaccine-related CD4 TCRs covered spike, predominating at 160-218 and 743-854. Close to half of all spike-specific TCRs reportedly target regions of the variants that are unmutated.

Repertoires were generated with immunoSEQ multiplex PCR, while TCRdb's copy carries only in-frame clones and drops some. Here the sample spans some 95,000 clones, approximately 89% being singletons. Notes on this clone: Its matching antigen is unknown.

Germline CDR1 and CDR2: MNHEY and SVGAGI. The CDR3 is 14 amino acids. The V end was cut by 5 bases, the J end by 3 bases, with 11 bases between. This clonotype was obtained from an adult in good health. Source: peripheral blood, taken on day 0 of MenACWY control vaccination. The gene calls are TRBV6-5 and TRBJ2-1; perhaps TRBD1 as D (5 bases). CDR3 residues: CASSRQGNYNEQFF. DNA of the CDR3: TGTGCCAGCAGTCGCCAGGGAAACTACAATGAGCAGTTCTTC.